A selection of T cell receptor beta chains follows, all from one sample in a study of T cells in tumors after PD-1 blockade. Only in-frame clones appear in the TCRdb table, and some are missing; sequencing was by immunoSEQ multiplex PCR. Here the sample spans over 60,000 clones, around 67% being singletons. The sequenced sample was PBMCs, obtained after anti-PD-1 treatment. Every receptor here comes from a human donor with basal cell carcinoma. Each CDR3 is given with its conserved first and last residue. Each record gives: clone size, V gene, J gene, D gene, CDR3 protein, CDR3 DNA. The D gene is left open where the match is weak. Size is stated for part of the rows, as once, few or many counts, or as a class when the clone is expanded.

few	TRBV5-6	TRBJ1-1	.	CASSPGQKNTEAFF	TGTGCCAGCAGCCCGGGACAAAAGAACACTGAAGCTTTCTTT
.	TRBV5-1	TRBJ2-3	TRBD1	CASSPIAGTGVTDTQYF	TGCGCCAGCAGCCCAATCGCCGGGACAGGGGTCACAGATACGCAGTATTTT
once	TRBV5-1	TRBJ2-7	.	CASSPTGAEQYF	TGCGCCAGCAGCCCCACGGGAGCCGAGCAGTACTTC
few	TRBV9	TRBJ1-4	TRBD1	CASSSKSGTGDEKLFF	TGTGCCAGCAGCTCTAAATCCGGGACAGGGGACGAAAAACTGTTTTTT
.	TRBV15	TRBJ1-6	TRBD1	CATSRPRTGGNSPLHF	TGTGCCACCAGCAGGCCCCGGACAGGGGGTAATTCACCCCTCCACTTT
.	TRBV19	TRBJ1-1	.	CASSRTGYTEAFF	TGTGCCAGTAGTAGAACAGGGTACACTGAAGCTTTCTTT
.	TRBV2	TRBJ2-5	TRBD1	CASSLTPGQGAETQYF	TGTGCCAGCAGCCTCACTCCGGGACAGGGGGCAGAGACCCAGTACTTC
.	TRBV30	TRBJ1-5	.	CAWSKNQGGQPQHF	TGTGCCTGGAGCAAAAACCAGGGAGGTCAGCCCCAGCATTTT
.	TRBV7-2	TRBJ2-3	TRBD2	CASSPEGLAGGHSTDTQYF	TGTGCCAGCAGCCCAGAGGGGCTAGCGGGGGGACACAGCACAGATACGCAGTATTTT
few	TRBV28	TRBJ1-1	.	CASSPPAGRGNTEAFF	TGTGCCAGCAGTCCACCCGCGGGGAGGGGGAACACTGAAGCTTTCTTT
.	TRBV6-4	TRBJ1-1	.	CASSSGLAGTEAFF	TGTGCCAGCAGTTCGGGGCTGGCGGGCACTGAAGCTTTCTTT